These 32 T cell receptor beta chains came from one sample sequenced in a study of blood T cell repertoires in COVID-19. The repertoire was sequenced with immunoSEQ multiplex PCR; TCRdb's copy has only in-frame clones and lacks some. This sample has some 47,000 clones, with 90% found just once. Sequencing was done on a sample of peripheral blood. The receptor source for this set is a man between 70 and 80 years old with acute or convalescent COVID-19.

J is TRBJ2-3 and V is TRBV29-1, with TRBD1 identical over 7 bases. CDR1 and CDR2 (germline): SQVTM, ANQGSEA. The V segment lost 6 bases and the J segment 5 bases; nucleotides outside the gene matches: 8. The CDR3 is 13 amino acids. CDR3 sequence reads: CSVSGTVRDTQYF. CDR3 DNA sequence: TGCAGCGTGTCGGGGACAGTCCGAGATACGCAGTATTTT.

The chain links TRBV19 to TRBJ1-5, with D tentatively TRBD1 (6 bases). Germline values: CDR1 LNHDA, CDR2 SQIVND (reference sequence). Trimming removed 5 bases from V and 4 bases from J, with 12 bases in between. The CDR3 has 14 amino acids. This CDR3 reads CASSPNRVNQPQHF. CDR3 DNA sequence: TGTGCCAGTAGTCCGAACAGGGTAAATCAGCCCCAGCATTTT. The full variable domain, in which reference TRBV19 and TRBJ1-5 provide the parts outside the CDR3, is DGGITQSPKYLFRKEGQNVTLSCEQNLNHDAMYWYRQDPGQGLRLIYYSQIVNDFQKGDIAEGYSVSREKKESFPLTVTSAQKNPTAFYLCASSPNRVNQPQHFGDGTRLSIL.

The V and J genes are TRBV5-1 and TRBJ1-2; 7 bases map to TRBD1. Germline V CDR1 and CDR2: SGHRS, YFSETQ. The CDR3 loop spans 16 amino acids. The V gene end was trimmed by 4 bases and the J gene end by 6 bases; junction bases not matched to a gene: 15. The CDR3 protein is CASSLAPGQRFHGYTF. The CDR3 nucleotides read TGCGCCAGCAGCCTCGCCCCGGGACAGAGGTTTCATGGCTACACCTTC.

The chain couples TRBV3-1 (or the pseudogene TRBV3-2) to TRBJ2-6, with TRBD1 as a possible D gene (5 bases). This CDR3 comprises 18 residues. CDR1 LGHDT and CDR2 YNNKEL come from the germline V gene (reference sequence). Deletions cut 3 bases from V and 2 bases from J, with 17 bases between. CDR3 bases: TGTGCCAGCAGCCAGAAAGGGGCAGGGCTTACTGGGGCCAACGTCCTGACTTTC. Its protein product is CASSQKGAGLTGANVLTF.

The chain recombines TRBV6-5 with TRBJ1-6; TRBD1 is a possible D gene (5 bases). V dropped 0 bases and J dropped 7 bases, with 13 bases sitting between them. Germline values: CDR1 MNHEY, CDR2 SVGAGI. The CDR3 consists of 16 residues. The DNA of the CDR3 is TGTGCCAGCAGTTACTCGCACAGGCTCTACAATTCACCCCTCCACTTT. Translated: CASSYSHRLYNSPLHF.

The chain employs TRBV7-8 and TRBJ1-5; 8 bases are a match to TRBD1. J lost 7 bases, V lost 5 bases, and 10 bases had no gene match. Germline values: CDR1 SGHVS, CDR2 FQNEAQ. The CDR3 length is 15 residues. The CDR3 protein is CASSPSWTGNQPQHF. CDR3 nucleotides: TGTGCCAGCAGCCCGAGTTGGACAGGGAACCAGCCCCAGCATTTT.

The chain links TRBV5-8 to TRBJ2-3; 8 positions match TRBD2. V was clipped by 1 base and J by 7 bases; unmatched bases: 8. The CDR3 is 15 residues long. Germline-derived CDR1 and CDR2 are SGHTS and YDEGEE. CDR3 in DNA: TGTGCCAGCAGCTTGCGGGGGGGCCTCCAAAATACGCAGTATTTT. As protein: CASSLRGGLQNTQYF.

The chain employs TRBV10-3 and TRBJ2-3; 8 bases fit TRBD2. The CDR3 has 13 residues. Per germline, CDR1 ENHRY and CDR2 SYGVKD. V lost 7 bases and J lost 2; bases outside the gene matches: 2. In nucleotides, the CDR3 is TGTGCCATCAAAGCGGGGGACACAGATACGCAGTATTTT. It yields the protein CAIKAGDTDTQYF.

The CDR3 sequence is CATRPLGALTAQYF. The CDR3 bases are TGTGCCACCAGACCCCTGGGGGCGCTCACGGCCCAGTACTTC. This rearrangement joins TRBV27 to TRBJ2-5; the D gene is possibly TRBD1 (6 bases). There are 14 residues in the CDR3. V shed 10 bases and J shed 9 bases, with 24 bases lying between them. Per germline, CDR1 MNHEY and CDR2 SMNVEV (reference sequence).

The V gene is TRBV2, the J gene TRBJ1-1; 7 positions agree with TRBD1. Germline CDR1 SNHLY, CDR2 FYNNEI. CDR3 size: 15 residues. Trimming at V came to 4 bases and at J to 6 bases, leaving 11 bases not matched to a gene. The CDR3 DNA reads TGTGCCAGCAGTGGTTTGAGGGGGCGCATGGCTGAAGCTTTCTTT. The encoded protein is CASSGLRGRMAEAFF.

In DNA form, the CDR3 reads TGTGCCAGCAGCTTACAGGGGCTTCGGTACGAGCAGTACTTC. Its translation is CASSLQGLRYEQYF. The V and J genes are TRBV11-2 and TRBJ2-7; D perhaps matches TRBD1 (6 bases). The CDR3 extends over 14 amino acids. Germline CDR1 is SGHAT and CDR2 is FQNNGV. V lost 2 bases and J lost 4, with 12 bases in between.

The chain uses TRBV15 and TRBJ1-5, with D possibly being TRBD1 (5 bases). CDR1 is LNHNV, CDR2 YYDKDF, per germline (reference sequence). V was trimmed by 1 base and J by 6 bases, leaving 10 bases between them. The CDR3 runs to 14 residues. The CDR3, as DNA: TGTGCCACCAGCAGAGGTCAGGGCCCTCAGCCCCAGCATTTT. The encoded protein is CATSRGQGPQPQHF.

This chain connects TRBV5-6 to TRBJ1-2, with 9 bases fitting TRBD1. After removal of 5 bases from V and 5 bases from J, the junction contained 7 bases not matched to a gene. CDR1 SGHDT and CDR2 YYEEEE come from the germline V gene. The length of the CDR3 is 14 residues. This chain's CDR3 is CASRLGQGDYGYTF. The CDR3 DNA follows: TGTGCCAGCAGACTGGGACAGGGAGATTATGGCTACACCTTC.

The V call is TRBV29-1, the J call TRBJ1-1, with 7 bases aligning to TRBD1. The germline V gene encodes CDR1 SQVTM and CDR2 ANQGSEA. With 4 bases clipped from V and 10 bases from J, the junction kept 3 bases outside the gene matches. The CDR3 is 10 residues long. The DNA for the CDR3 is TGCAGCGTTGGGGGACAGAGAGCTTTCTTT. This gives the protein CSVGGQRAFF. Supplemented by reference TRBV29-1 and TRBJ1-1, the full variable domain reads SAVISQKPSRDICQRGTSLTIQCQVDSQVTMMFWYRQQPGQSLTLIATANQGSEATYESGFVIDKFPISRPNLTFSTLTVSNMSPEDSSIYLCSVGGQRAFFGQGTRLTVV.

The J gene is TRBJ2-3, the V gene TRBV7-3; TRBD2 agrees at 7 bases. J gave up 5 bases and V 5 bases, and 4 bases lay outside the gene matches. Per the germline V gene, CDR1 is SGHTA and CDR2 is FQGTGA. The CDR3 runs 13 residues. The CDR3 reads CASSKAGVDTQYF. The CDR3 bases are TGTGCCAGCAGCAAGGCGGGGGTAGATACGCAGTATTTT.

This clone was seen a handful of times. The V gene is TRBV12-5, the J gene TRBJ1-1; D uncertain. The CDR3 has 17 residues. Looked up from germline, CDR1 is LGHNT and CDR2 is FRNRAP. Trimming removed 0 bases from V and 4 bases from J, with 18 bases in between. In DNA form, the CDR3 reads TGTGCTAGTGGTTTGGTCCGCAGTGGTGAATTTGGCACTGAAGCTTTCTTT. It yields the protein CASGLVRSGEFGTEAFF.

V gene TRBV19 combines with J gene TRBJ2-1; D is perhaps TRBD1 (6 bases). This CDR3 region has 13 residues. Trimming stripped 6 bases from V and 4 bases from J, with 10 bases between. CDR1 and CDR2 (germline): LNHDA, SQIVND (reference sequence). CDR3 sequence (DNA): TGTGCCAGTAGCACGGACAGATACAATGAGCAGTTCTTC. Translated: CASSTDRYNEQFF.

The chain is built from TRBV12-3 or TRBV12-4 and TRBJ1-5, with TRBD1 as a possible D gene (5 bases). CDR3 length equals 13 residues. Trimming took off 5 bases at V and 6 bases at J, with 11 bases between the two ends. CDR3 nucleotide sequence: TGTGCCAGCAGTCCCACCCAGGGTCAGCCCCAGCATTTT. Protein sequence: CASSPTQGQPQHF.

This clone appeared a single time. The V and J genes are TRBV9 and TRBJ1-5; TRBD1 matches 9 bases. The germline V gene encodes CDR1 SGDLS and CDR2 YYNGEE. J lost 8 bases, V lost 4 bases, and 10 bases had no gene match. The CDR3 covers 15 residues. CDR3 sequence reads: CASSYTGQGREPQHF. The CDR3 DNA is TGTGCCAGCAGCTACACCGGACAGGGGAGAGAGCCCCAGCATTTT. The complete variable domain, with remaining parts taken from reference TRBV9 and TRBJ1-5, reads DSGVTQTPKHLITATGQRVTLRCSPRSGDLSVYWYQQSLDQGLQFLIQYYNGEERAKGNILERFSAQQFPDLHSELNLSSLELGDSALYFCASSYTGQGREPQHFGDGTRLSIL.

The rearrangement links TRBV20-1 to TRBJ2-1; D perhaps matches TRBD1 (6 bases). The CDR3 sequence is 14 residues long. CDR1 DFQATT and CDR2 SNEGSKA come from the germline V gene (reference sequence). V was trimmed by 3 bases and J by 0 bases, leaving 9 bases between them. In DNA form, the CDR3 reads TGCAGTGCTAGTGCAGGGGTCTCCTACAATGAGCAGTTCTTC. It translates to CSASAGVSYNEQFF.

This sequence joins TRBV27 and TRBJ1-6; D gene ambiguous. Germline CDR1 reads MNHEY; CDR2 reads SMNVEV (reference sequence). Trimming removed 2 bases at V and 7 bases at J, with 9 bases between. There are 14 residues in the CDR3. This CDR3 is CASSLTLSNSPLHF. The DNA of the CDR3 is TGTGCCAGCAGTTTAACCCTTAGCAATTCACCCCTCCACTTT.

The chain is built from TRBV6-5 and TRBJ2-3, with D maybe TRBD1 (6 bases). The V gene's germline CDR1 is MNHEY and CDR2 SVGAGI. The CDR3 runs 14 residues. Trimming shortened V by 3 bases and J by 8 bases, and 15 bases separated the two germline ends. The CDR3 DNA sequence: TGTGCCAGCAGTTATCGCACACAGGGCGGTACGCAGTATTTT. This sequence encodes CASSYRTQGGTQYF.

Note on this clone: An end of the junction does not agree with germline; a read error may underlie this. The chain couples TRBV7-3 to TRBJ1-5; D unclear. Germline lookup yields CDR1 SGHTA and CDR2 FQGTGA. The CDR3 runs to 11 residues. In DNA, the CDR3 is TGTGTCAGCAGCCCCGATCAGCCCCAGCATTTT. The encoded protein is CVSSPDQPQHF.

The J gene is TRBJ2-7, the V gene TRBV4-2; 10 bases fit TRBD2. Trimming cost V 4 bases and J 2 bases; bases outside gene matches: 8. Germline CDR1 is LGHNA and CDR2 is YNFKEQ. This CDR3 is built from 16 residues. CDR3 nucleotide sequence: TGTGCCAGCAGCCCTCTCGGAGGGACTAGCGCCTACGAGCAGTACTTC. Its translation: CASSPLGGTSAYEQYF.

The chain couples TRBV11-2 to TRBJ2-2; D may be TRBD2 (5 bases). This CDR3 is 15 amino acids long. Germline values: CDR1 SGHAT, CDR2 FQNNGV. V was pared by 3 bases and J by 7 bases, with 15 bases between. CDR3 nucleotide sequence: TGTGCCAGCAGCTTTAGGTCGCTAGCTAGCGGGGAGCTGTTTTTT. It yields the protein CASSFRSLASGELFF.

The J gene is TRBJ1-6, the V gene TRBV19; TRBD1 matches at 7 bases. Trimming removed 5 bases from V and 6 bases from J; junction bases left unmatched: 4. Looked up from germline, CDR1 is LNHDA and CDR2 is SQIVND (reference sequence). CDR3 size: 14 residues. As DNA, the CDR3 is TGTGCCAGTAGTGATCACAGGGGTAATTCACCCCTCCACTTT. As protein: CASSDHRGNSPLHF.

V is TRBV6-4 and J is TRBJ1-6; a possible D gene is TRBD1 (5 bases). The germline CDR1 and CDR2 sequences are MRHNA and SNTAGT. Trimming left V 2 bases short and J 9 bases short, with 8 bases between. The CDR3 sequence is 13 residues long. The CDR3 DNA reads TGTGCCAGCAGTGACGGGGGGTCTTCACCCCTCCACTTT. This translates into CASSDGGSSPLHF.

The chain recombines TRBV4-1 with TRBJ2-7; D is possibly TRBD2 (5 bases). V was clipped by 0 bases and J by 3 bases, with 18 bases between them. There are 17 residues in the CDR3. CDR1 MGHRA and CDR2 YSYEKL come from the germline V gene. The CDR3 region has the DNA TGCGCCAGCAGCCAAGATGAGTATCACAGCGGCTTCTACGAGCAGTACTTC. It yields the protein CASSQDEYHSGFYEQYF.

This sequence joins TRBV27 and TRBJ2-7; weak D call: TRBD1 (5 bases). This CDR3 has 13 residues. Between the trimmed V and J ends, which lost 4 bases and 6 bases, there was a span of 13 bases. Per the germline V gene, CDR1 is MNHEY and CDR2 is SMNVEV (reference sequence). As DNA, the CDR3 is TGTGCCAGCAGTTGGCAGGGTGGCTTCGAGCAGTACTTC. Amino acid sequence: CASSWQGGFEQYF.

Written as DNA, the CDR3 is TGTGCCAGCTCACCACAGTCAATAGACTATGGCTACACCTTC. It yields the protein CASSPQSIDYGYTF. The chain links TRBV18 to TRBJ1-2, with D unresolved. Germline-derived CDR1 and CDR2 are KGHSH and LQKENI. V gave up 1 base and J gave up 3 bases, with 9 bases separating them. This CDR3 spans 14 amino acids.

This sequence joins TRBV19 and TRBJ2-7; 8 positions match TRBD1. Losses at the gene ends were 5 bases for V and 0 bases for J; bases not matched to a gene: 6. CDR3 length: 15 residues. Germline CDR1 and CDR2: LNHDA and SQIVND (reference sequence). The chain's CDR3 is CASSRAGTGSYEQYF. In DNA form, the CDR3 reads TGTGCCAGTAGTCGCGCCGGGACAGGCTCCTACGAGCAGTACTTC.

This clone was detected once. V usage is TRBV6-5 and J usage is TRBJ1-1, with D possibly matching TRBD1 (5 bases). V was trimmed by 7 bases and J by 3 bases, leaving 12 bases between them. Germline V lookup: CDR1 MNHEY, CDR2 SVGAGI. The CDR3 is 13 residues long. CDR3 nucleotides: TGTGCCAGCAAGGGGCGGACCCACACTGAAGCTTTCTTT. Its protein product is CASKGRTHTEAFF.